Listed below are T cell receptor beta chains from one sample, sequenced in a study of blood T cell repertoires in COVID-19. The repertoire was sequenced with immunoSEQ multiplex PCR; TCRdb's copy has only in-frame clones and lacks some. In the table there are over 200,000 clones, roughly 90% of which are singletons. The sequenced sample consisted of peripheral blood. Receptors originate from a man aged 40-50 years with active or convalescent COVID-19. CDR3s include the opening cysteine and the closing phenylalanine or tryptophan. A D gene is named only where the DNA matches it firmly. Not all rows give a size; the values are once, few, many and, for expanded clones, a class.

once,TRBV9,TRBD2,TRBJ2-5,CASSVRDGLAPETQYF,TGTGCCAGCAGCGTCCGTGACGGACTAGCGCCCGAGACCCAGTACTTC
-,TRBV28,-,TRBJ2-6,CASSSPSARGGSGANVLTF,TGTGCCAGCAGTTCCCCCTCGGCACGGGGAGGCTCTGGGGCCAACGTCCTGACTTTC
-,TRBV7-6,TRBD1,TRBJ1-1,CASSRKDRSWTEAFF,TGTGCCAGCAGCCGAAAGGACAGGTCGTGGACTGAAGCTTTCTTT
-,TRBV14,-,TRBJ1-1,CASSINRGTEAFF,TGTGCCAGCAGCATCAACAGAGGGACTGAAGCTTTCTTT
-,TRBV7-6,-,TRBJ1-1,CASSPHPPGKVTEAFF,TGTGCCAGCAGCCCCCATCCCCCGGGGAAGGTCACTGAAGCTTTCTTT
-,TRBV5-1,TRBD1,TRBJ1-6,CASRRGDSASRPSPLHF,TGCGCCAGCAGAAGGGGGGACAGCGCTTCGCGTCCTTCACCCCTCCACTTT
-,TRBV21-1,-,TRBJ2-3,CASSKERTSGRRVDTQYF,TGTGCCAGCAGCAAAGAGCGGACTAGCGGGAGAAGGGTAGATACGCAGTATTTT
-,TRBV6-5,TRBD2,TRBJ2-7,CASSPRRDYPYEQYF,TGTGCCAGCAGTCCACGGAGGGACTATCCTTACGAGCAGTACTTC
-,TRBV9,TRBD1,TRBJ2-3,CASSEGQGLEADTQYF,TGTGCCAGCAGCGAGGGACAGGGGTTGGAGGCAGATACGCAGTATTTT
-,TRBV9,-,TRBJ1-1,CASSPHRSNTEAFF,TGTGCCAGCAGCCCCCATCGGTCGAACACTGAAGCTTTCTTT
-,TRBV6-5,-,TRBJ1-6,CASSYNREGSPLHF,TGTGCCAGCAGTTATAACAGGGAAGGATCACCCCTCCACTTT
-,TRBV4-1,TRBD1,TRBJ1-1,CASSLGTGETFF,TGCGCCAGCAGCCTCGGGACAGGTGAGACTTTCTTT
many,TRBV30,-,TRBJ1-4,CAWSQPAGLAEKLFF,TGTGCCTGGAGCCAACCCGCCGGTCTAGCCGAAAAACTGTTTTTT
-,TRBV2,TRBD1,TRBJ2-2,CASSERTGSTGELFF,TGTGCCAGCAGTGAGAGGACAGGGTCGACGGGGGAGCTGTTTTTT
-,TRBV19,-,TRBJ1-5,CASFNQPGQPQHF,TGTGCCTCCTTTAACCAACCGGGTCAGCCCCAGCATTTT
-,TRBV28,TRBD1,TRBJ1-2,CASSEQGSNYGYTF,TGTGCCAGCAGTGAACAGGGGAGCAACTATGGCTACACCTTC
-,TRBV5-4,TRBD2,TRBJ2-3,CASSFVSGGTDTQYF,TGTGCCAGCAGCTTCGTTAGCGGGGGTACAGATACGCAGTATTTT
-,TRBV7-2,-,TRBJ1-2,CASSFTTVYGYTF,TGTGCCAGCAGCTTTACGACAGTCTATGGCTACACCTTC
once,TRBV2,TRBD2,TRBJ2-2,CASSERSSGGLNTGELFF,TGTGCCAGCAGTGAACGTTCTAGCGGGGGCCTGAACACCGGGGAGCTGTTTTTT
-,TRBV16,-,TRBJ2-3,CASSPRQNTDTQYF,TGTGCCAGCAGCCCCCGACAGAACACAGATACGCAGTATTTT
-,TRBV6-5,-,TRBJ2-2,CASSRTILGPGELFF,TGTGCCAGCAGCCGGACTATCCTCGGGCCCGGGGAGCTGTTTTTT
-,TRBV18,TRBD1,TRBJ2-2,CASSLGQSPGELFF,TGTGCCAGCTCGCTGGGACAGTCCCCCGGGGAGCTGTTTTTT
-,TRBV3-1/TRBV3-2,-,TRBJ1-2,CASSQQGGGAYGYTF,TGTGCCAGCAGCCAGCAGGGAGGGGGTGCCTATGGCTACACCTTC
-,TRBV10-3,-,TRBJ1-2,CAIKDNSNYGYTF,TGTGCCATCAAGGACAACTCTAACTATGGCTACACCTTC
once,TRBV2,TRBD1,TRBJ2-2,CASTLDRVNTGELFF,TGTGCCAGCACTCTAGACAGGGTTAACACCGGGGAGCTGTTTTTT